Presented here are 24 T cell receptor beta chains from one specimen sequenced in a study of cytomegalovirus exposure and HLA in healthy donors. In the PCR, 60 Vbeta and 13 Jbeta primers were used. Assay: immunoSEQ multiplex PCR; the TCRdb copy retains only in-frame clones and omits some. This sample carries 160,000 or so clones, 77% of them seen once, and the ten largest clones take under 1.5%. Sequenced material: PBMCs. The receptors shown here come from a woman aged 25 to 39 in good health and CMV-seronegative.

This chain connects TRBV6-5 to TRBJ1-3; 9 bases are shared with TRBD1. After removal of 5 bases from V and 9 bases from J, the junction contained 8 bases not matched to a gene. This CDR3 region has 14 residues. Germline CDR1 MNHEY, CDR2 SVGAGI. In nucleotides, the CDR3 is TGTGCCAGCAGTACCGGGACAGGGCGTTCCACCATATATTTT. This encodes CASSTGTGRSTIYF.

J is TRBJ2-5 and V is TRBV11-3; TRBD1 matches 9 bases. The CDR3 loop spans 15 amino acids. Trimming at V came to 4 bases and at J to 5 bases, leaving 8 bases not matched to a gene. Per the germline V gene, CDR1 is SGHNT and CDR2 is YENEEA. The CDR3 region has the DNA TGTGCCAGCAGCTCCCGGACAGGGGTGGGGGAGACCCAGTACTTC. Protein: CASSSRTGVGETQYF.

This clone was picked up one time. The chain employs TRBV30 and TRBJ1-5; 8 nucleotides line up with TRBD1. This CDR3 has 17 amino acids. Looked up from germline, CDR1 is GTSNPN and CDR2 is SVGIG (reference sequence). J gave up 2 bases and V 1 base, and 10 bases lay outside the gene matches. CDR3 sequence reads: CAWSGGRTGNGNQPQHF. CDR3 DNA: TGTGCCTGGAGTGGAGGTAGGACAGGGAATGGCAATCAGCCCCAGCATTTT.

In its sample, this clone was seen a few times. CDR3 sequence: CASRSWSLSTDTQYF. For the CDR3, the DNA is TGTGCCAGCAGGTCTTGGTCACTAAGCACAGATACGCAGTATTTT. J is TRBJ2-3 and V is TRBV6-5; no definite D call. The CDR3 contains 15 residues. Germline loops: CDR1 MNHEY, CDR2 SVGAGI. V was pared by 6 bases and J by 0 bases, with 13 bases between.

The rearrangement uses TRBV9 and TRBJ2-5; TRBD2 agrees at 7 bases. The ends lost 0 bases at V and 2 bases at J; junction bases unmatched: 1. There are 14 residues in the CDR3. Germline V gives CDR1 SGDLS, CDR2 YYNGEE. This CDR3 reads CASSVGGLQETQYF. As DNA, the CDR3 is TGTGCCAGCAGCGTAGGGGGACTACAAGAGACCCAGTACTTC. The full variable domain, its missing parts supplied by reference TRBV9 and TRBJ2-5, is DSGVTQTPKHLITATGQRVTLRCSPRSGDLSVYWYQQSLDQGLQFLIQYYNGEERAKGNILERFSAQQFPDLHSELNLSSLELGDSALYFCASSVGGLQETQYFGPGTRLLVL.

This clone came up a few times. The V and J genes are TRBV30 and TRBJ1-2; 7 nucleotides agree with TRBD1. V trimming: 0 bases; J trimming: 8 bases; junction bases outside the gene matches: 6. Looked up from germline, CDR1 is GTSNPN and CDR2 is SVGIG (reference sequence). The CDR3 length is 13 residues. The CDR3 nucleotides read TGTGCCTGGAGTGTAAGCGACAGGGCGGGCTACACCTTC. Translation gives CAWSVSDRAGYTF.

This chain connects TRBV29-1 to TRBJ1-4; D uncertain. Trimming removed 7 bases from V and 7 bases from J, with 16 bases in between. This CDR3 comprises 13 residues. Germline-derived CDR1 and CDR2 are SQVTM and ANQGSEA. CDR3 sequence: CSGKAVGGEKLFF. The CDR3, as DNA: TGCAGCGGGAAGGCTGTGGGAGGTGAAAAACTGTTTTTT. Full variable domain (missing parts from reference TRBV29-1 and TRBJ1-4): SAVISQKPSRDICQRGTSLTIQCQVDSQVTMMFWYRQQPGQSLTLIATANQGSEATYESGFVIDKFPISRPNLTFSTLTVSNMSPEDSSIYLCSGKAVGGEKLFFGSGTQLSVL.

This chain uses TRBV11-2 with TRBJ2-5; a weak D match, TRBD1 (6 bases). CDR3 length: 14 amino acids. Germline CDR1 reads SGHAT; CDR2 reads FQNNGV. The V end was cut by 5 bases, the J end by 3 bases, with 13 bases between. CDR3 in DNA: TGTGCCAGCAGCCCCAAGGACAGAGAAGAGACCCAGTACTTC. Its protein product is CASSPKDREETQYF.

The genes are TRBV27 and TRBJ2-7, with 7 bases matching TRBD2. Germline trimming cut 5 bases from V and 4 bases from J; bases unmatched to any gene: 11. The germline gives CDR1 MNHEY, CDR2 SMNVEV (reference sequence). The CDR3 has 15 amino acids. This chain's CDR3 is CASSRSGSGAYEQYF. For the CDR3, the DNA is TGTGCCAGCAGTCGGTCGGGGAGCGGGGCATACGAGCAGTACTTC.

The genes are TRBV2 and TRBJ1-1; D possibly corresponds to TRBD1 (6 bases). V dropped 6 bases and J dropped 11 bases, with 16 bases sitting between them. The CDR3 is 12 residues long. The V gene's germline CDR1 is SNHLY and CDR2 FYNNEI. The CDR3 DNA follows: TGTGCCAGCAGGGCCACAGGGTGGTCTGCTTTCTTT. Protein product: CASRATGWSAFF.

This clone has just one count. CDR3 loop: CAYTGSNTGELFF. The CDR3 bases are TGTGCCTACACAGGGTCGAACACCGGGGAGCTGTTTTTT. The chain uses TRBV30 and TRBJ2-2; TRBD1 might be the D (6 bases). Trimming cost V 7 bases and J 0 bases, with 9 bases left between them. Germline V gene data show CDR1 as GTSNPN and CDR2 as SVGIG (reference sequence). The CDR3 totals 13 residues.

This rearrangement joins TRBV30 to TRBJ1-1; D call uncertain. The CDR3 covers 14 residues. Germline CDR1 reads GTSNPN; CDR2 reads SVGIG (reference sequence). Deletions cut 5 bases from V and 0 bases from J, with 13 bases between. Here the CDR3 reads CAWVREKVNTEAFF. For the CDR3, the DNA is TGTGCCTGGGTACGCGAGAAAGTGAACACTGAAGCTTTCTTT.

In this sample, this clone turned up a few times. The chain joins TRBV19 to TRBJ1-5, with D uncertain. CDR3 length: 13 amino acids. Germline-derived CDR1 and CDR2 are LNHDA and SQIVND (reference sequence). The germline V and J ends were trimmed by 8 bases and 0 bases, with 8 bases remaining between them. Written as DNA, the CDR3 is TGTGCCAGTCAGGCGGGTAGCAATCAGCCCCAGCATTTT. Translating it yields CASQAGSNQPQHF.

The rearrangement uses TRBV19 and TRBJ2-3; 8 bases are shared with TRBD2. V gave up 4 bases and J gave up 6 bases; unmatched junction bases: 6. Germline lookup yields CDR1 LNHDA and CDR2 SQIVND (reference sequence). The CDR3 length is 14 residues. The CDR3 spells CASSNRGGVDTQYF. Here the CDR3 DNA reads TGTGCCAGTAGTAATCGGGGGGGAGTCGATACGCAGTATTTT.

The chain carries TRBV4-1 and TRBJ2-5, with 7 bases that match TRBD1. This CDR3 contains 15 residues. V gave up 4 bases and J gave up 2 bases; unmatched junction bases: 7. The germline V gene encodes CDR1 MGHRA and CDR2 YSYEKL. The CDR3 sequence: CASSPLSRGQETQYF. The CDR3 DNA reads TGCGCCAGCAGCCCACTCTCCAGGGGGCAAGAGACCCAGTACTTC.

This clone appeared once. The chain couples TRBV10-3 to TRBJ1-1; 9 bases line up with TRBD1. The germline CDR1 and CDR2 sequences are ENHRY and SYGVKD. The CDR3 covers 17 residues. V shed 4 bases, J shed 1 base, and the junction held 10 bases outside the gene matches. For the CDR3, the DNA is TGTGCCATCAGTGCGGGGACAGGGTTTGTTGGGAACACTGAAGCTTTCTTT. Translation: CAISAGTGFVGNTEAFF.

This clone was observed a few times. V is TRBV5-6 and J is TRBJ1-1; D is perhaps TRBD1 (6 bases). This CDR3 region has 18 residues. Per germline, CDR1 SGHDT and CDR2 YYEEEE. Trimming cost V 2 bases and J 2 bases, with 22 bases left between them. CDR3 bases: TGTGCCAGCAGCTTTGGGATAGGGGGTTTTAAAAGAAACACTGAAGCTTTCTTT. It codes for CASSFGIGGFKRNTEAFF.

This chain joins TRBV29-1 and TRBJ1-6; 8 positions match TRBD1. Trimming cost V 7 bases and J 7 bases; bases outside gene matches: 6. Per the germline V gene, CDR1 is SQVTM and CDR2 is ANQGSEA. The CDR3 loop spans 13 amino acids. The DNA for the CDR3 is TGCAGCGCCCGGACAGGGACGAATTCACCCCTCCACTTT. Its protein product is CSARTGTNSPLHF.

This chain joins TRBV6-1 and TRBJ2-3; possibly TRBD2 for D (7 bases). Looked up from germline, CDR1 is MNHNS and CDR2 is SASEGT. Deletions cut 1 base from V and 0 bases from J, with 20 bases between. CDR3 length equals 19 residues. The CDR3 DNA reads as TGTGCCAGCAGTGAAGGAAGTCGGGGGGCGTTGACTAGCACAGATACGCAGTATTTT. Protein: CASSEGSRGALTSTDTQYF.

The J gene is TRBJ2-7, the V gene TRBV5-1; 8 bases line up with TRBD2. The ends lost 4 bases at V and 3 bases at J; junction bases unmatched: 6. The CDR3 consists of 14 residues. Germline CDR1 SGHRS, CDR2 YFSETQ. For the CDR3, the DNA is TGCGCCAGCAGCGCCGGGGGGGAGGACTACGAGCAGTACTTC. Residues: CASSAGGEDYEQYF. Combining the CDR3 with reference TRBV5-1 and TRBJ2-7 gives the whole variable domain KAGVTQTPRYLIKTRGQQVTLSCSPISGHRSVSWYQQTPGQGLQFLFEYFSETQRNKGNFPGRFSGRQFSNSRSEMNVSTLELGDSALYLCASSAGGEDYEQYFGPGTRLTVT.

This sequence joins TRBV2 and TRBJ2-7, with D possibly matching TRBD1 (6 bases). V was pared by 4 bases and J by 3 bases, with 13 bases between. The CDR3 consists of 14 residues. Germline V CDR1 and CDR2: SNHLY, FYNNEI. The DNA for the CDR3 is TGTGCCAGCAGTGGACAGGCCAAGAACTACGAGCAGTACTTC. This codes for CASSGQAKNYEQYF.

V is TRBV2 and J is TRBJ1-3, with 7 bases that match TRBD1. There are 14 residues in the CDR3. CDR1 is SNHLY, CDR2 FYNNEI, per germline. The V and J ends lost 7 bases and 0 bases, in that order; junction bases with no gene match: 3. Written as DNA, the CDR3 is TGTGCCAGCATTAAGGGGGCCTCTGGAAACACCATATATTTT. The encoded protein is CASIKGASGNTIYF.

V and J are TRBV30 and TRBJ1-2, with D maybe TRBD1 (6 bases). Trimming pared 4 bases from V and 2 bases from J, leaving 14 bases between. Germline CDR1 is GTSNPN and CDR2 is SVGIG (reference sequence). The length of the CDR3 is 14 residues. The CDR3 DNA sequence: TGTGCCTGGATTAGACAGGATGGAAACTATGGCTACACCTTC. It specifies CAWIRQDGNYGYTF.

This clone occurred once. Here the CDR3 DNA reads TGCGCCAGCAGTCCCGGGGGCGGGGGCTCCTACGAGCAGTACTTC. Its protein is CASSPGGGGSYEQYF. This chain links TRBV5-1 with TRBJ2-7; tentatively, D is TRBD2 (7 bases). V was cut by 5 bases and J by 0 bases, with 15 bases left in between. In germline, CDR1 is SGHRS, CDR2 YFSETQ. The length of the CDR3 is 15 residues. Drawing the rest from reference TRBV5-1 and TRBJ2-7, the complete variable domain is KAGVTQTPRYLIKTRGQQVTLSCSPISGHRSVSWYQQTPGQGLQFLFEYFSETQRNKGNFPGRFSGRQFSNSRSEMNVSTLELGDSALYLCASSPGGGGSYEQYFGPGTRLTVT.